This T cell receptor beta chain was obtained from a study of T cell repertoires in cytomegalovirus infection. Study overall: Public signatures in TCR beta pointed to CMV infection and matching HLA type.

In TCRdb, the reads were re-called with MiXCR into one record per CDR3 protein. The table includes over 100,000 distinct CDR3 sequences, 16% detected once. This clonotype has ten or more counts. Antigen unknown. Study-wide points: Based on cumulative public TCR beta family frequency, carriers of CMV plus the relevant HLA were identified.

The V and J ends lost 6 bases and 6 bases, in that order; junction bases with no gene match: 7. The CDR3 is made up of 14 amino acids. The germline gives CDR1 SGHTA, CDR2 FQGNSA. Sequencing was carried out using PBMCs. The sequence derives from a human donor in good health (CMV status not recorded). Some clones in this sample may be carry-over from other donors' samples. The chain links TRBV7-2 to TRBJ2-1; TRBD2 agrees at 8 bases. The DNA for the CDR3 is TGTGCCAGCAGGCTGGTAGCGGGACGCAATGAGCAGTTCTTC. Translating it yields CASRLVAGRNEQFF. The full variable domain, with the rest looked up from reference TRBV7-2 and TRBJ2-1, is GAGVSQSPSNKVTEKGKDVELRCDPISGHTALYWYRQSLGQGLEFLIYFQGNSAPDKSGLPSDRFSAERTGGSVSTLTIQRTQQEDSAVYLCASRLVAGRNEQFFGPGTRLTVL.